The 30 T cell receptor beta chains below all came from one sample that was sequenced in a study of blood T cell repertoires in COVID-19 (dated by TCRdb to the early 2020s). The library was obtained by the immunoSEQ multiplex PCR assay. TCRdb retrieved this table from immuneACCESS and kept in-frame rearrangements only. Not all clones are present; in checked studies, unresolved V genes account for under half, and no reason is known for the remainder. This sample holds about 100,000 clones; about 80% were observed only once. The ten largest clones represent roughly a third of the sample. Sequencing used peripheral blood. The source of these receptors is a man between 65 and 85 years old with active or convalescent COVID-19.

The V and J genes are TRBV28 and TRBJ1-1, with no clear D. V shed 7 bases and J shed 1 base, with 13 bases lying between them. The CDR3 is 14 residues long. CDR1 is MDHEN, CDR2 SYDVKM, per germline. The DNA for the CDR3 is TGTGCCAGCACCCTACTCCGGAGGAACACTGAAGCTTTCTTT. Its protein is CASTLLRRNTEAFF. The full variable domain, rest sourced from reference TRBV28 and TRBJ1-1, is DVKVTQSSRYLVKRTGEKVFLECVQDMDHENMFWYRQDPGLGLRLIYFSYDVKMKEKGDIPEGYSVSREKKERFSLILESASTNQTSMYLCASTLLRRNTEAFFGQGTRLTVV.

The J gene is TRBJ2-7, the V gene TRBV9, with 16 nucleotides matching TRBD2. The CDR3 is 18 residues long. Trimming removed 0 bases from V and 5 bases from J; junction bases left unmatched: 8. Germline assignment: CDR1 SGDLS and CDR2 YYNGEE. The CDR3 coding sequence is TGTGCCAGCAGCGTAGGGGGACTAGCGGGAGGGCCGCCCAACGAGCAGTACTTC. It is translated as CASSVGGLAGGPPNEQYF.

This chain's CDR3 is CASSFYGDIQYF. CDR3 DNA: TGTGCCAGCAGCTTCTACGGGGACATTCAGTACTTC. The chain uses TRBV6-2 or TRBV6-3 and TRBJ2-4; tentative D call: TRBD2 (5 bases). Trimming shortened V by 6 bases and J by 8 bases, and 11 bases separated the two germline ends. CDR1 and CDR2 from the germline V gene are MNHEY and SVGEGT. The CDR3 sequence is 12 residues long.

This chain connects TRBV5-5 to TRBJ2-5; TRBD2 matches at 9 bases. The germline V gene encodes CDR1 SGHKS and CDR2 YYEKEE (reference sequence). V trimming: 0 bases; J trimming: 3 bases; junction bases outside the gene matches: 6. There are 16 residues in the CDR3. CDR3 sequence: CASSLELAGPEETQYF. The CDR3, as DNA: TGTGCCAGCAGCTTGGAACTAGCGGGCCCGGAAGAGACCCAGTACTTC.

The rearrangement joins TRBV7-9 to TRBJ2-7; D is undetermined. This CDR3 spans 14 amino acids. Germline assignment: CDR1 SEHNR and CDR2 FQNEAQ (reference sequence). The V gene lost 3 bases and the J gene lost 4 bases, with 13 bases spanning the gap. The DNA for the CDR3 is TGTGCCAGCAGCTTCGCTGGGCTCCAGTACGAGCAGTACTTC. Amino acid sequence: CASSFAGLQYEQYF. The full variable domain, its missing parts supplied by reference TRBV7-9 and TRBJ2-7, is DTGVSQNPRHKITKRGQNVTFRCDPISEHNRLYWYRQTLGQGPEFLTYFQNEAQLEKSRLLSDRFSAERPKGSFSTLEIQRTEQGDSAMYLCASSFAGLQYEQYFGPGTRLTVT.

The chain recombines TRBV13 with TRBJ1-3; D possibly corresponds to TRBD1 (6 bases). Germline V gene lookup returns CDR1 PRHDT and CDR2 FYEKMQ (reference sequence). V was pared by 4 bases and J by 4 bases, with 11 bases between. The CDR3 runs to 14 residues. CDR3 region: CASSSRGRGNTIYF. The CDR3 coding sequence is TGTGCCAGCAGCTCCAGGGGAAGGGGAAACACCATATATTTT.

The rearrangement links TRBV19 to TRBJ2-2; TRBD2 is a possible D gene (5 bases). Trimming stripped 7 bases from V and 7 bases from J, with 13 bases between. The CDR3 runs to 13 residues. CDR1 is LNHDA and CDR2 is SQIVND in the germline V gene (reference sequence). Here the CDR3 DNA reads TGTGCCAGTACCCCGGCGGGTTTCGGGGAGCTGTTTTTT. Its translation: CASTPAGFGELFF. The full variable domain, its missing parts supplied by reference TRBV19 and TRBJ2-2, is DGGITQSPKYLFRKEGQNVTLSCEQNLNHDAMYWYRQDPGQGLRLIYYSQIVNDFQKGDIAEGYSVSREKKESFPLTVTSAQKNPTAFYLCASTPAGFGELFFGEGSRLTVL.

This chain joins TRBV30 and TRBJ2-7; tentative D call: TRBD1 (5 bases). The CDR3 is 16 amino acids. Trimming removed 3 bases at V and 6 bases at J, with 24 bases between. Germline CDR1 is GTSNPN and CDR2 is SVGIG (reference sequence). The CDR3 reads CAWSPLGGVLRGEQYF. Written as DNA, the CDR3 is TGTGCCTGGAGCCCCCTAGGTGGGGTCCTAAGGGGCGAGCAGTACTTC.

The rearrangement uses TRBV4-3 and TRBJ2-3; 9 bases line up with TRBD1. This CDR3 has 15 residues. V dropped 6 bases and J dropped 4; count of bases not matched to a gene: 8. Per germline, CDR1 LGHNA and CDR2 YSLEER. This CDR3 is CASSLNRGLADTQYF. The CDR3 DNA reads as TGCGCCAGCAGTTTAAACAGGGGGCTAGCAGATACGCAGTATTTT.

This chain joins TRBV18 and TRBJ2-7; D remains ambiguous. CDR3 length equals 13 residues. With 1 base removed from V and 5 bases from J, the gap between germline ends came to 9 bases. Germline values: CDR1 KGHSH, CDR2 LQKENI. CDR3: CASSPRNQDEQYF. For the CDR3, the DNA is TGTGCCAGCTCACCACGGAATCAGGACGAGCAGTACTTC.

This chain connects TRBV18 to TRBJ2-1; 7 nucleotides align to TRBD1. V was pared by 6 bases and J by 1 base, with 6 bases of the junction left unmatched. There are 15 residues in the CDR3. From germline, CDR1 is KGHSH and CDR2 LQKENI. The CDR3 sequence: CASSPGTVSYNEQFF. CDR3 DNA sequence: TGTGCCAGCTCCCCCGGGACAGTATCCTACAATGAGCAGTTCTTC.

This clone occurred a few times. The rearrangement links TRBV6-6 to TRBJ2-7; 10 positions match TRBD1. CDR3 length equals 15 residues. Germline trimming cut 6 bases from V and 2 bases from J; bases unmatched to any gene: 7. Germline values: CDR1 MNHNY, CDR2 SVGAGI (reference sequence). The CDR3 coding sequence is TGTGCCAGCAGCCCTCGACAGGGGGCGGCCTACGAGCAGTACTTC. Translated: CASSPRQGAAYEQYF.

The rearrangement links TRBV19 to TRBJ2-3; tentative D call: TRBD1 (5 bases). CDR3 length: 13 amino acids. Trimming pared 8 bases from V and 6 bases from J, leaving 15 bases between. CDR1 and CDR2 (germline): LNHDA, SQIVND (reference sequence). CDR3: CASPPGIQDTQYF. The DNA for the CDR3 is TGTGCCAGTCCCCCAGGGATCCAGGATACGCAGTATTTT.

The V and J genes are TRBV5-1 and TRBJ1-1, with 9 bases matching TRBD1. CDR3 size: 15 residues. Trimming at V came to 4 bases and at J to 4 bases, leaving 8 bases not matched to a gene. Per the germline V gene, CDR1 is SGHRS and CDR2 is YFSETQ. As DNA, the CDR3 is TGCGCCAGCAGCACTTGGACAGGGGAGGGCACTGAAGCTTTCTTT. It yields the protein CASSTWTGEGTEAFF.

The chain joins TRBV30 to TRBJ1-3, with 8 bases lining up with TRBD1. V trimming: 5 bases; J trimming: 0 bases; junction bases outside the gene matches: 0. CDR3 size: 13 residues. CDR1 is GTSNPN and CDR2 is SVGIG in the germline V gene (reference sequence). CDR3 region: CAWGQGSGNTIYF. The CDR3, as DNA: TGTGCCTGGGGACAGGGCTCTGGAAACACCATATATTTT.

The chain couples TRBV7-3 to TRBJ2-3; TRBD1 matches at 10 bases. Germline V gene data show CDR1 as SGHTA and CDR2 as FQGTGA. This CDR3 has 15 amino acids. The trim removed 5 bases at V and 2 bases at J, leaving 4 bases unmatched. The CDR3 DNA reads TGTGCCAGCAGCGTGGGACAGGGGTTCACAGATACGCAGTATTTT. Amino acid sequence: CASSVGQGFTDTQYF.

This sequence joins TRBV6-1 and TRBJ2-7, with no clear D. Germline CDR1 and CDR2: MNHNS and SASEGT. The CDR3 is made up of 13 amino acids. The germline V and J ends were trimmed by 1 base and 3 bases, with 7 bases remaining between them. The CDR3 nucleotides read TGTGCCAGCAGTGAAGGGCAGTACTACGAGCAGTACTTC. Translating gives CASSEGQYYEQYF.

This clone occurred once. The rearrangement joins TRBV6-1 to TRBJ1-4; possible D gene TRBD1, 5 bases. V was pared by 2 bases and J by 5 bases, with 18 bases between. CDR3 length equals 17 residues. CDR1 and CDR2 from the germline V gene are MNHNS and SASEGT. The DNA of the CDR3 is TGTGCCAGCAGTGAACTCCGGTTCCCGGGGGTAAATGAAAAACTGTTTTTT. This encodes CASSELRFPGVNEKLFF.

The chain combines TRBV7-6 with TRBJ2-7; 14 nucleotides align to TRBD2. The CDR3 is made up of 16 amino acids. Trimming removed 5 bases from V and 4 bases from J; junction bases left unmatched: 7. CDR1 and CDR2 from the germline V gene are SGHVS and FNYEAQ. The CDR3 DNA sequence: TGTGCCAGCAGCGTGGGACTAGCGGGAGTTACGTACGAGCAGTACTTC. It is translated as CASSVGLAGVTYEQYF.

The V gene is TRBV9, the J gene TRBJ2-2; 8 bases align to TRBD2. CDR3 length equals 15 residues. Germline V lookup: CDR1 SGDLS, CDR2 YYNGEE. Germline trimming cut 0 bases from V and 8 bases from J; bases unmatched to any gene: 6. In nucleotides, the CDR3 is TGTGCCAGCAGCGTAGCTGCTAGCGGGTTTGGGGAGCTGTTTTTT. Amino acids: CASSVAASGFGELFF.

This clone came up a few times. The CDR3 region is CASSLDRGRNTEAFF. CDR3 in DNA: TGTGCCAGCTCTCTGGACAGGGGAAGAAACACTGAAGCTTTCTTT. The V gene is TRBV7-9, the J gene TRBJ1-1; 9 nucleotides line up with TRBD1. CDR1 is SEHNR and CDR2 is FQNEAQ in the germline V gene (reference sequence). CDR3 length: 15 residues. V shed 8 bases, J shed 2 bases, and the junction held 9 bases outside the gene matches.

The V gene is TRBV5-8, the J gene TRBJ2-7, with TRBD2 matching over 8 bases. V dropped 3 bases and J dropped 5; count of bases not matched to a gene: 16. The CDR3 covers 17 residues. Germline CDR1 SGHTS, CDR2 YDEGEE. CDR3 nucleotides: TGTGCCAGCAGCTGGGGGGCGGGGGGCGGTTATGGCGACGAGCAGTACTTC. Protein product: CASSWGAGGGYGDEQYF.

The V gene is TRBV18, the J gene TRBJ2-7; 7 nucleotides line up with TRBD2. Losses at the gene ends were 2 bases for V and 6 bases for J; bases not matched to a gene: 4. Germline assignment: CDR1 KGHSH and CDR2 LQKENI. This CDR3 comprises 13 residues. The CDR3 sequence is CASSPGRGGEQYF. CDR3 sequence (DNA): TGTGCCAGCTCACCAGGGAGGGGCGGCGAGCAGTACTTC.

The CDR3 protein is CASMGTPGHANTGELFF. The CDR3 DNA is TGCGCCAGCATGGGAACCCCGGGACACGCGAACACCGGGGAGCTGTTTTTT. The rearrangement links TRBV5-1 to TRBJ2-2, with D possibly TRBD1 on 6 matching bases. The CDR3 has 17 amino acids. Trimming took 6 bases from V and 0 from J, leaving 18 bases between them. In germline, CDR1 is SGHRS, CDR2 YFSETQ.

The table lists this clone with a count of one. The chain combines TRBV27 with TRBJ2-3, with 11 bases that match TRBD2. The length of the CDR3 is 16 residues. The J segment lost 1 base and the V segment lost 4 bases, leaving 4 bases of the junction unmatched. CDR1 MNHEY and CDR2 SMNVEV come from the germline V gene (reference sequence). DNA for the CDR3: TGTGCCAGCAGTTCGACTAGCGGGACCGGCACAGATACGCAGTATTTT. Translating gives CASSSTSGTGTDTQYF.

V is TRBV6-6 and J is TRBJ2-3; D may be TRBD2 (5 bases). The CDR3 is made up of 14 amino acids. Germline loops: CDR1 MNHNY, CDR2 SVGAGI (reference sequence). The V gene lost 5 bases and the J gene lost 4 bases, with 13 bases spanning the gap. CDR3 sequence: CASSPTTRADTQYF. The CDR3 bases are TGTGCCAGCAGTCCAACAACGAGGGCAGATACGCAGTATTTT.

The gene calls are TRBV29-1 and TRBJ2-3; D gene uncertain. Germline CDR1 SQVTM, CDR2 ANQGSEA. Between the trimmed V and J ends, which lost 4 bases and 6 bases, there was a span of 8 bases. The CDR3 is 11 amino acids. CDR3 sequence reads: CSVGESDTQYF. CDR3 in DNA: TGCAGCGTTGGCGAATCGGATACGCAGTATTTT.

The chain has TRBV19 and TRBJ2-3, with 7 bases aligning to TRBD2. V lost 5 bases and J lost 3; bases outside the gene matches: 8. The CDR3 has 15 residues. CDR1 is LNHDA and CDR2 is SQIVND in the germline V gene (reference sequence). Written as DNA, the CDR3 is TGTGCCAGTAGTCGCGTTGGGGGAGGGACAGATACGCAGTATTTT. This sequence encodes CASSRVGGGTDTQYF. Full variable domain (outside the CDR3, taken from reference TRBV19 and TRBJ2-3): DGGITQSPKYLFRKEGQNVTLSCEQNLNHDAMYWYRQDPGQGLRLIYYSQIVNDFQKGDIAEGYSVSREKKESFPLTVTSAQKNPTAFYLCASSRVGGGTDTQYFGPGTRLTVL.

The sample holds one count of this clone. The V and J genes are TRBV14 and TRBJ1-1; TRBD1 matches at 8 bases. The germline V gene has CDR1 SGHDN and CDR2 FVKESK. The CDR3 is made up of 17 amino acids. The V segment lost 2 bases and the J segment 1 base; nucleotides outside the gene matches: 9. This chain's CDR3 is CASSQNRTGSRNTEAFF. The CDR3 DNA is TGTGCCAGCAGCCAAAACCGGACAGGGAGCCGGAACACTGAAGCTTTCTTT.

This chain connects TRBV7-2 to TRBJ2-7, with 13 bases aligning to TRBD2. J lost 7 bases, V lost 4 bases, and 4 bases had no gene match. This CDR3 is built from 14 residues. The germline CDR1 and CDR2 sequences are SGHTA and FQGNSA. CDR3 bases: TGTGCCAGCAGCTCGGGGACTAGCGGGGATGAGCAGTACTTC. Translated, it gives CASSSGTSGDEQYF.